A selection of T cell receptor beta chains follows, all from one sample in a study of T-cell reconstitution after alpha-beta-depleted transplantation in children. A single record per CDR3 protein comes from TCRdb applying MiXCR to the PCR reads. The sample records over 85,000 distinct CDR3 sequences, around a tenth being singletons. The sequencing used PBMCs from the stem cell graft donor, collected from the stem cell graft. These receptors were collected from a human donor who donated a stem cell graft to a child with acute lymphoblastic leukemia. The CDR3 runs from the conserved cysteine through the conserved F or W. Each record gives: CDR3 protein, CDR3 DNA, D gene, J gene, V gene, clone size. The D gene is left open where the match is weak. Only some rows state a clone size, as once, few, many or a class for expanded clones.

CASRSRFGGGNQPQHF | TGTGCCAGCAGATCCCGGTTCGGGGGAGGCAATCAGCCCCAGCATTTT | NA | TRBJ1-5 | TRBV28 | many
CASSSGPTNTGELFF | TGCGCCAGCAGCTCGGGACCTACGAACACCGGGGAGCTGTTTTTT | NA | TRBJ2-2 | TRBV5-1 | many
CASSPGMEEQYF | TGTGCCAGCTCACCGGGCATGGAGGAGCAGTACTTC | NA | TRBJ2-7 | TRBV18 | many
CASSQTGGANVLTF | TGTGCCAGCAGCCAAACCGGAGGGGCCAACGTCCTGACTTTC | NA | TRBJ2-6 | TRBV12-3/TRBV12-4 | many
CATGGTGANEQFF | TGTGCCACTGGAGGAACGGGAGCCAATGAGCAGTTCTTC | NA | TRBJ2-1 | TRBV10-3 | many
CASSRGSRVTEAFF | TGTGCCAGCAGCCGGGGCTCTAGGGTCACTGAAGCTTTCTTT | NA | TRBJ1-1 | TRBV6-1 | many
CASGLVGGREYEQYF | TGTGCTAGTGGTTTGGTAGGTGGCAGGGAATACGAGCAGTACTTC | NA | TRBJ2-7 | TRBV12-5 | many
CASSLNLKGFSYNEQFF | TGTGCCAGCAGCTTAAACCTGAAGGGATTCTCCTACAATGAGCAGTTCTTC | NA | TRBJ2-1 | TRBV7-8 | many
CASSPKSGQDQSSGNTIYF | TGCGCCAGCAGCCCCAAGTCGGGTCAGGACCAGAGCTCTGGAAACACCATATATTTT | NA | TRBJ1-3 | TRBV5-1 | many
CASSQRLLGYTF | TGTGCCAGCAGCCAACGGCTCCTCGGCTACACCTTC | NA | TRBJ1-2 | TRBV4-2 | NA
CASSLTLRHTSSYNEQFF | TGTGCCAGCAGCTTGACCCTCCGTCACACGAGCTCCTACAATGAGCAGTTCTTC | NA | TRBJ2-1 | TRBV11-2 | many
CASSYGYEGMGYTF | TGTGCCAGCAGTTACGGATACGAGGGGATGGGCTACACCTTC | NA | TRBJ1-2 | TRBV6-5 | many
CASSYSEGGHTEAFF | TGTGCCAGCAGTTACTCGGAAGGGGGCCACACTGAAGCTTTCTTT | TRBD1 | TRBJ1-1 | TRBV6-5 | many
CASSLGTASNEKLFF | TGCGCCAGCAGCTTGGGGACGGCGTCTAATGAAAAACTGTTTTTT | NA | TRBJ1-4 | TRBV5-1 | many
CASSQDRGTGVYEQYF | TGCGCCAGCAGCCAAGATAGGGGGACAGGGGTCTACGAGCAGTACTTC | TRBD1 | TRBJ2-7 | TRBV4-3 | many
CSVASENTDTQYF | TGCAGCGTAGCTAGCGAGAACACAGATACGCAGTATTTT | NA | TRBJ2-3 | TRBV29-1 | many
CASSDPGTEAFF | TGCGCCAGCAGTGACCCGGGCACTGAAGCTTTCTTT | NA | TRBJ1-1 | TRBV5-1 | many
CATSRDRAGGWEQYF | TGTGCCACCAGCAGAGATAGGGCAGGGGGATGGGAGCAGTACTTC | TRBD1 | TRBJ2-7 | TRBV15 | many
CASSLSVQETQYF | TGCGCCAGCAGCTTGTCAGTCCAAGAGACCCAGTACTTC | NA | TRBJ2-5 | TRBV5-1 | many
CASSPVSSNTGELFF | TGTGCCAGCTCACCCGTATCGTCGAACACCGGGGAGCTGTTTTTT | NA | TRBJ2-2 | TRBV18 | many
CASSAGTSGRASSYNEQFF | TGTGCCAGCAGCGCCGGGACTAGCGGGAGGGCGAGCTCCTACAATGAGCAGTTCTTC | TRBD2 | TRBJ2-1 | TRBV11-1 | many
CASSKQGARATSGNTIYF | TGTGCCAGCTCAAAACAGGGGGCGCGTGCCACCTCTGGAAACACCATATATTTT | TRBD1 | TRBJ1-3 | TRBV18 | many
CASSPIEAGYYEQYF | TGTGCCAGCAGTCCCATAGAAGCGGGATACTACGAGCAGTACTTC | TRBD2 | TRBJ2-7 | TRBV12-3/TRBV12-4 | many
CASSWARYQETQYF | TGCGCCAGCAGCTGGGCCAGGTACCAAGAGACCCAGTACTTC | NA | TRBJ2-5 | TRBV5-1 | many
CASSPRVGNSPLHF | TGCGCCAGCAGCCCCAGGGTCGGGAATTCACCCCTCCACTTT | NA | TRBJ1-6 | TRBV5-1 | many
CASSLGVGVEQYF | TGTGCCAGCAGCTTAGGAGTCGGGGTCGAGCAGTACTTC | NA | TRBJ2-7 | TRBV7-2 | many
CASSLEGTGPVGGNTIYF | TGCGCCAGCAGCTTGGAGGGTACCGGTCCGGTGGGTGGAAACACCATATATTTT | NA | TRBJ1-3 | TRBV5-1 | many
CASSHREGYEQYF | TGTGCCAGCAGCCACAGGGAGGGCTACGAGCAGTACTTC | NA | TRBJ2-7 | TRBV6-5 | many
CASSQRGRSTDTQYF | TGCGCCAGCAGCCAGCGAGGGAGAAGCACAGATACGCAGTATTTT | NA | TRBJ2-3 | TRBV4-3 | many
CASSLNSYRPLNEKLFF | TGTGCCAGCAGCTTAAACTCGTACCGGCCCTTAAATGAAAAACTGTTTTTT | NA | TRBJ1-4 | TRBV7-9 | many
CASSPRPSGGMNTGELFF | TGTGCCAGCTCACCAAGGCCCAGCGGGGGAATGAACACCGGGGAGCTGTTTTTT | TRBD2 | TRBJ2-2 | TRBV18 | many
CASSQMLAGNYEQYF | TGTGCCAGCAGCCAAATGCTAGCGGGGAACTACGAGCAGTACTTC | TRBD2 | TRBJ2-7 | TRBV3-1 | many
CASSLLAGALSTDTQYF | TGTGCCAGCAGTTTACTAGCGGGAGCCCTAAGCACAGATACGCAGTATTTT | TRBD2 | TRBJ2-3 | TRBV12-3/TRBV12-4 | many
CAISLDRETEAFF | TGTGCCATCAGCCTCGACAGGGAGACTGAAGCTTTCTTT | TRBD1 | TRBJ1-1 | TRBV10-3 | many
CASSLVPSGGTQYF | TGTGCCAGCAGCTTAGTTCCTAGCGGTGGGACCCAGTACTTC | TRBD2 | TRBJ2-5 | TRBV7-9 | many
CASSSGQLNQPQHF | TGTGCCAGCAGCTCCGGACAGCTCAATCAGCCCCAGCATTTT | NA | TRBJ1-5 | TRBV5-6 | once
CASTRTGNTIYF | TGTGCCAGCACCCGGACTGGAAACACCATATATTTT | NA | TRBJ1-3 | TRBV3-1 | many
CASSQPWGQDSYEQYF | TGCGCCAGCAGCCAACCATGGGGACAGGACTCCTACGAGCAGTACTTC | TRBD1 | TRBJ2-7 | TRBV4-1 | many
CASSMPSGVNNEQFF | TGTGCCAGTAGTATGCCCAGCGGGGTAAACAATGAGCAGTTCTTC | TRBD2 | TRBJ2-1 | TRBV19 | NA
CATSRRNTGRSEFF | TGTGCCACCAGCAGAAGGAATACGGGTCGTAGCGAGTTCTTC | NA | TRBJ2-1 | TRBV15 | many
CASSANSGSADTQYF | TGTGCCAGCTCAGCAAATAGCGGGAGCGCAGATACGCAGTATTTT | TRBD2 | TRBJ2-3 | TRBV18 | many
CASCLGPGTRRYNEQFF | TGTGCCAGCTGCCTAGGCCCCGGGACTAGGAGATACAATGAGCAGTTCTTC | TRBD2 | TRBJ2-1 | TRBV3-1 | NA
CCAGGEGGNQPQHF | TGTTGTGCAGGGGGCGAAGGAGGCAATCAGCCCCAGCATTTT | TRBD1 | TRBJ1-5 | TRBV30 | many
CASSLAGLAGGIREQFF | TGTGCCAGCAGCTTAGCGGGCCTAGCGGGAGGTATTCGGGAGCAGTTCTTC | TRBD2 | TRBJ2-1 | TRBV7-2 | many
CASSWIAGGEGEKLFF | TGCGCCAGCAGCTGGATAGCAGGGGGCGAGGGTGAAAAACTGTTTTTT | TRBD1 | TRBJ1-4 | TRBV5-1 | many
CSARVPGGRQPQHF | TGCAGTGCTAGAGTGCCCGGAGGACGGCAGCCCCAGCATTTT | NA | TRBJ1-5 | TRBV20-1 | many
CASSLVVQDTYEQYF | TGTGCCAGCAGCTTAGTTGTCCAGGATACCTACGAGCAGTACTTC | NA | TRBJ2-7 | TRBV7-2 | large
CASSKPGQTNEKLFF | TGTGCCAGCAGTAAGCCGGGACAGACTAATGAAAAACTGTTTTTT | TRBD1 | TRBJ1-4 | TRBV12-3/TRBV12-4 | many
CASRRDSYSNQPQHF | TGTGCCAGCAGACGGGACAGCTATAGCAATCAGCCCCAGCATTTT | TRBD1 | TRBJ1-5 | TRBV6-2/TRBV6-3 | many
CSVRQGANTGELFF | TGCAGCGTGCGACAGGGAGCTAACACCGGGGAGCTGTTTTTT | TRBD1 | TRBJ2-2 | TRBV29-1 | many
CASSQGVADTQYF | TGTGCCAGCAGCCAGGGCGTTGCAGATACGCAGTATTTT | NA | TRBJ2-3 | TRBV7-9 | few
CASSLGTQYQETQYF | TGTGCCAGCAGTTTAGGGACACAGTACCAAGAGACCCAGTACTTC | NA | TRBJ2-5 | TRBV25-1 | many
CASSIMDASGYNEQFF | TGTGCCAGTAGTATCATGGACGCTTCGGGCTACAATGAGCAGTTCTTC | NA | TRBJ2-1 | TRBV19 | many